This T cell receptor beta chain stems from a study of PD-1 blockade in classical Hodgkin lymphoma. The time point: cycle 4 day 1 (C4D1), after five to seven weeks of nivolumab. Autologous stem cell transplantation was followed by relapse in every patient, and brentuximab vedotin exposure varied. Purification of CD4+ T cells from thawed PBMCs was achieved by magnetic negative selection. Only in-frame clones appear in the TCRdb table, and some are missing; sequencing was by immunoSEQ multiplex PCR. The sample gives just under 20,000 clones, 70% to 90% of which show up once; just over 2.5% is in the top ten. The sequence was collected from a human donor with classical Hodgkin lymphoma. The material sequenced was CD4+ T cells from blood, taken before the fourth cycle of nivolumab.

CDR3 nucleotides: TGTGCCAGCTCACCACCCTCCGGGACTCCGAGGGGAGATACGCAGTATTTT. It translates to CASSPPSGTPRGDTQYF. This chain connects TRBV18 to TRBJ2-3; perhaps TRBD2 as D (6 bases). Germline V gives CDR1 KGHSH, CDR2 LQKENI. V was cut by 0 bases and J by 5 bases, with 18 bases left in between. The CDR3 contains 17 residues.